This paragraph reports one T cell receptor (beta chain). Its target antigen remains unknown. The sample holds no much larger clone one base away, and base qualities are not on file. The data were taken from a study of blood T cells in healthy people across ages (dated by TCRdb to the mid-2010s). Looking at the study overall: In model experiments, template switching captured about one uniquely barcoded TCR beta cDNA molecule for every two T cells. Using deep sequencing normalized with unique cDNA molecular identifiers, the study measured how TCR beta repertoire diversity changes with age. The donors were divided into four age groups: young (average approximately 17 years), middle-aged (about 39), aged (62) and long-lived (approximately 74). Donors of different ages were randomly distributed across sequencing lanes to avoid experimental bias. Using the same blood draw, the study looked at two additional independent replicas of 1 million unique cDNA reads for two donors, one aged 18 to 30 and the other aged 80 or older.

Donors were 39 systemically healthy Caucasian individuals from Russia aged 6 to 90 years. Each donor gave about 9.7 milliliters of peripheral blood, drawn into EDTA-treated Vacutainer tubes. PBMCs were isolated by Ficoll-Paque density-gradient centrifugation, with at least 6 million obtained per sample. Total RNA was extracted from PBMCs with Trizol reagent, with at least 5 micrograms obtained per sample. For every donor, flow cytometry on a PBMC aliquot measured the percentage of naive CD45RAhigh/CD27high T cells. The library was prepared using 5' RACE. Instrument used: Illumina HiSeq 2500. A second PCR of roughly 7 to 12 cycles was run with a J-beta primer mix and a sample-barcoded 5' primer. Each TCR beta cDNA molecule received a unique molecular identifier from a template-switch 5' adaptor carrying 12 random nucleotides. Each sample yielded at least 2.5 million CDR3-containing paired-end reads. The Mint cDNA synthesis kit, primed by a TRBC-specific oligonucleotide, was used to synthesize first-strand cDNA from all RNA. All cDNA was treated with uracil-DNA glycosylase and then went through a first 18-cycle PCR with the universal primers M1SS and BC2_uni_R. As for how the authors treated the data: Normalization of each sample was performed by random selection of 1 million high-quality reads, each carrying a distinct molecular identifier. Reads sharing molecular identifiers were discarded rather than binned into consensus sequences. MiTCR, with a Q25 quality threshold and the strictest error-elimination algorithm, was used for CDR3 identification, clonotype clustering and error correction. A nonparametric unseen species model with Euler transformation was used to estimate a lower bound on total TCR beta diversity. TCRdb reworked the public reads: Q25 trimming with fastp, MiXCR clone assembly, productive beta chains retained. Records with the same CDR3 protein are collapsed into one entry carrying the most frequent genes and DNA. These V and J calls originate from TCRdb's pipeline instead of the authors' own analysis. The sample yields hundreds of thousands of distinct CDR3 sequences; 22% were counted once. About 22% of the sample goes to the ten largest clones.

From the cysteine up to the phenylalanine, the CDR3 has a length of 15 residues. The retained sequence is limited to the CDR3, 45 bases, with the frame set at the first base. The germline V gene specifies MNHEY as CDR1 and SVGAGI as CDR2. The paper as a whole reports these results and caveats: Estimates of total diversity based on one million sequenced T cells were regarded as lower bounds and as underestimates. Because donor CMV infection status was unknown, age-related changes in expanded clonotypes were potentially confounded. Bulk unsorted PBMC profiling prevented conclusive comparison of naive and antigen-experienced compartments. Observed TCR beta diversity correlated strongly with the percentage of naive T cells measured by flow cytometry. Compared with the aged group, the long-lived group had more naive CD4+ T cells, fewer expanded clones and increased TCR diversity, a pattern suggesting age selection. Observed TCR beta diversity per million T cells fell roughly linearly with age, and a significant reduction was already apparent by age roughly 40.

Recombination connected TRBV6-5 to TRBJ2-5, and 9 bases in between align with TRBD1. With the DNA end fitting TRBJ2-7 better, the J assignment may be wrong. The clonotype originates from a man aged 70-80 years in good health. The sample taken for sequencing was blood. The CDR3 region has the sequence CASSLWTGAADEQYF. The DNA reads TGTGCCAGCAGTTTATGGACAGGGGCGGCGGACGAGCAGTACTTC.